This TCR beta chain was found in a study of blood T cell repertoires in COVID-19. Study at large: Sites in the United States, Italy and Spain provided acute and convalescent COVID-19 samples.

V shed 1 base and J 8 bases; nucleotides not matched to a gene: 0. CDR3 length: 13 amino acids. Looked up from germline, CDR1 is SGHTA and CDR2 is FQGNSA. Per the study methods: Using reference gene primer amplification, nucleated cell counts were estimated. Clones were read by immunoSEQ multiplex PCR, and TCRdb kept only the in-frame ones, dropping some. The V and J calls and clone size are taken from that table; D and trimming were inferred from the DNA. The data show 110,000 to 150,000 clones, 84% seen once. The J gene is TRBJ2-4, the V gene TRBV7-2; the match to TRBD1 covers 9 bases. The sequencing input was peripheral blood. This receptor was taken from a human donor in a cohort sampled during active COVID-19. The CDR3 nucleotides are TGTGCCAGCAGCTTAGGACAGGGGGACATTCAGTACTTC. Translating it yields CASSLGQGDIQYF.